The 4 T cell receptor beta chains listed next were all sequenced from one sample in a study of shared clonotypes between healthy human individuals. Method: immunoSEQ multiplex PCR; TCRdb's copy keeps in-frame clones and lacks some. Here the sample spans about 1 million clones, 65% to 75% being singletons. The sample was memory CD4+ T cells sorted from blood. Indicated subset: CD45RA-negative fraction. These receptor sequences come from a man between 18 and 29 years old in good health.

A word on this clone: The same CDR3 also results from other DNA sequences found in this sample. The V call is TRBV7-9, the J call TRBJ2-1, with D tentatively TRBD2 (5 bases). This CDR3 region has 12 residues. Looked up from germline, CDR1 is SEHNR and CDR2 is FQNEAQ (reference sequence). V was clipped by 5 bases and J by 8 bases, with 10 bases between them. The CDR3 nucleotides read TGTGCCAGCAGCAGGACTGATTATGAGCAGTTCTTC. Translated: CASSRTDYEQFF.

Note on this clone: At the DNA level, this CDR3 is encoded by other sequences in the same sample as well. The chain couples TRBV5-1 to TRBJ2-7; D unresolved. This CDR3 spans 12 amino acids. The V gene's germline CDR1 is SGHRS and CDR2 YFSETQ. V shed 6 bases and J shed 1 base, with 8 bases lying between them. The chain's CDR3 is CASTGVSYEQYF. In DNA form, the CDR3 reads TGCGCCAGCACCGGAGTTTCCTACGAGCAGTACTTC.

Comment on this clone: Different DNA sequences within this sample yield the same CDR3. The chain links TRBV11-2 to TRBJ2-7, with unresolved D. The ends were cut back, 0 bases at V and 1 base at J, with 7 bases in the middle. Germline V gene data show CDR1 as SGHAT and CDR2 as FQNNGV. This CDR3 comprises 14 residues. Here the CDR3 DNA reads TGTGCCAGCAGCTTAGATAGGTCTTCCTACGAGCAGTACTTC. Translation gives CASSLDRSSYEQYF.

The sample holds a few counts of this clone. The chain uses TRBV6-1 and TRBJ2-1, with 12 bases that match TRBD2. This CDR3 comprises 17 residues. Per the germline V gene, CDR1 is MNHNS and CDR2 is SASEGT. V shed 2 bases and J 5 bases; nucleotides not matched to a gene: 7. CDR3: CASSEITSGGTNNEQFF. CDR3 bases: TGTGCCAGCAGTGAAATCACTAGCGGGGGGACGAACAATGAGCAGTTCTTC.